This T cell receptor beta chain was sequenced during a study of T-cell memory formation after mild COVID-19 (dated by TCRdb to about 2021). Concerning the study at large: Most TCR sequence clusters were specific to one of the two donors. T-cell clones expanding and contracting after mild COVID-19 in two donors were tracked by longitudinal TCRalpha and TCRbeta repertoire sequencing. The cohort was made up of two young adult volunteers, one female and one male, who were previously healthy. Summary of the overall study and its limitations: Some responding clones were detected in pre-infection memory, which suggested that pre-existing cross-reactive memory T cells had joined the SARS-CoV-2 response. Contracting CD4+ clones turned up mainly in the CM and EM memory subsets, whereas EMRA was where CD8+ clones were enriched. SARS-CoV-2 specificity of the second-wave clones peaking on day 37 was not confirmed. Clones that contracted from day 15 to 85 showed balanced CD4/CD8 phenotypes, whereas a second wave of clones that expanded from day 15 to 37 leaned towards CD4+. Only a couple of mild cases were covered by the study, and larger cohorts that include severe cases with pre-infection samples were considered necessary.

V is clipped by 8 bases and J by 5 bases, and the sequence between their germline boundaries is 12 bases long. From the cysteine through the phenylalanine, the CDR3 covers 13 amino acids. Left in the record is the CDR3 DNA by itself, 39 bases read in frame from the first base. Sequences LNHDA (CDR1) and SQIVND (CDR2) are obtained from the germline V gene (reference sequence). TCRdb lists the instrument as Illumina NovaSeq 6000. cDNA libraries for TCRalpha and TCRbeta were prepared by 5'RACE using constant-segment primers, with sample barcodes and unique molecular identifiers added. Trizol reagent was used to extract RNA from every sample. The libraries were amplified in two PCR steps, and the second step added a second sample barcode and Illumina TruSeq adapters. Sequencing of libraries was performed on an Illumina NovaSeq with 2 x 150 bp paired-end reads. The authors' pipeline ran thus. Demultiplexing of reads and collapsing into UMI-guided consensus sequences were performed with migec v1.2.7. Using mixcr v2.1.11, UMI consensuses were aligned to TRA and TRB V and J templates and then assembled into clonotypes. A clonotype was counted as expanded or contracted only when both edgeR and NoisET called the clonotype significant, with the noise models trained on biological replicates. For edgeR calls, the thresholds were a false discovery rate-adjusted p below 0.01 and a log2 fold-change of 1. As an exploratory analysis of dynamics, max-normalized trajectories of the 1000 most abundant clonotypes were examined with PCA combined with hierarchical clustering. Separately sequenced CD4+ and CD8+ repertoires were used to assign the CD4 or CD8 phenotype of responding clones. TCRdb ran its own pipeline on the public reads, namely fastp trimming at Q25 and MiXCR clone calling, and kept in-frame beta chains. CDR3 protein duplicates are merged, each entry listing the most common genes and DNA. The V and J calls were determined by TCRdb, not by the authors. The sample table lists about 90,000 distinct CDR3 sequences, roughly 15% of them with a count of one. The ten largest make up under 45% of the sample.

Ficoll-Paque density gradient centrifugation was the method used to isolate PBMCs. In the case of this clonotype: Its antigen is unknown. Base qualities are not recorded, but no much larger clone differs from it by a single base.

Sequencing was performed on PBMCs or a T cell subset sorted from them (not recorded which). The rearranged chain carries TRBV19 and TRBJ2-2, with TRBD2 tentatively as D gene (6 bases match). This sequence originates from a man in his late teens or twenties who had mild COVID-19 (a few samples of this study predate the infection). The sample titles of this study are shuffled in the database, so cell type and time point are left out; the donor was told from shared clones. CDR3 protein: CASGAGKTGELFF. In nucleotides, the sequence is TGTGCCAGTGGCGCGGGGAAAACCGGGGAGCTGTTTTTT.